This TCR beta chain was captured in a study of T-cell reconstitution after alpha-beta-depleted transplantation in children. Study conclusions and caveats: Several hundred rapidly expanded clones from non-depleted graft cells reportedly supplied alpha-beta T cells about two months post-transplant. Once a year had passed after transplant, T-cell counts and diversity came mostly from newly produced T cells. The origin of high day-60 TCRbeta diversity in some patients lay in surviving recipient T cells and thymic progenitors.

The sample holds many counts of this clonotype. The antigen remains undetermined. Germline-derived CDR1 and CDR2 are SGHTA and FQGNSA. V shed 1 base, J shed 4 bases, and the junction held 1 base outside the gene matches. CDR3 length: 16 amino acids. The TCRbeta library was prepared with unique molecular identifiers. One entry per CDR3 protein results from TCRdb running MiXCR on the PCR reads. The sample has 200,000 to 250,000 distinct CDR3 sequences, about 25% seen once. The source material was PBMCs, sampled before TCRalphabeta/CD19-depleted stem cell transplant. V is TRBV7-2 and J is TRBJ2-3; TRBD2 matches at 14 bases. The sequence came from a girl aged 2 to 9 with Fanconi anemia, due to receive a stem cell transplant. In nucleotides, the CDR3 is TGTGCCAGCAGCTTAGGACTAGCGGGGGGGCCAGATACGCAGTATTTT. Translation: CASSLGLAGGPDTQYF. Complete variable domain (other parts from reference TRBV7-2 and TRBJ2-3): GAGVSQSPSNKVTEKGKDVELRCDPISGHTALYWYRQSLGQGLEFLIYFQGNSAPDKSGLPSDRFSAERTGGSVSTLTIQRTQQEDSAVYLCASSLGLAGGPDTQYFGPGTRLTVL.